Sequencing of this T cell receptor beta chain was carried out in a study of T-cell memory formation after mild COVID-19 (dated by TCRdb to the early 2020s). About the full investigation: Most TCR sequence clusters were specific to one of the two donors. In a couple of donors, T-cell clones that expanded and contracted after mild COVID-19 were followed by sequencing TCRalpha and TCRbeta repertoires longitudinally. The cohort comprised two young, previously healthy adult volunteers, one female and one male. The research as a whole found: The detection of some responding clones in pre-infection memory suggests that pre-existing cross-reactive memory T cells joined the SARS-CoV-2 response. Whether the second-wave clones peaking on day 37 were SARS-CoV-2 specific was not confirmed. Clones that contracted from day 15 to 85 showed balanced CD4/CD8 phenotypes, whereas a second wave of clones that expanded from day 15 to 37 leaned towards CD4+. Contracting CD4+ clones appeared mostly in the CM and EM memory subsets, whereas CD8+ clones were enriched in EMRA. The study covered only a couple of mild cases, and larger cohorts including severe cases with pre-infection samples were considered necessary.

The data were produced on an Illumina NovaSeq 6000. cDNA libraries for TCRalpha and TCRbeta were prepared by 5'RACE using constant-segment primers, with sample barcodes and unique molecular identifiers added. RNA was extracted from every sample with Trizol reagent. Libraries were amplified in two PCR steps, with a second sample barcode and Illumina TruSeq adapters added in the second step. Sequencing of the libraries was done on an Illumina NovaSeq, producing 2 x 150 bp paired-end reads. The published analysis was carried out like this. Demultiplexing of reads and collapsing into UMI-guided consensus sequences were performed with migec v1.2.7. Using mixcr v2.1.11, UMI consensuses were aligned to TRA and TRB V and J templates and then assembled into clonotypes. A clonotype was counted as expanded or contracted only when both edgeR and NoisET called the clonotype significant, with the noise models trained on biological replicates. For edgeR calls, the cutoffs were a false discovery rate-adjusted p below 0.01 and a log2 fold-change threshold of 1. As an exploratory analysis of dynamics, max-normalized trajectories of the 1000 most abundant clonotypes were examined with PCA combined with hierarchical clustering. The CD4 or CD8 phenotype of responding clones was assigned using the separately sequenced CD4+ and CD8+ repertoires. Using fastp at Q25 and MiXCR, TCRdb reprocessed the public reads and kept productive beta chains. Identical CDR3 protein sequences are pooled into one entry, listed with their most common genes and DNA. These V and J calls rely on TCRdb rather than the paper's analysis. Here the sample has approximately 430,000 distinct CDR3 sequences; roughly a quarter occur a single time. The leading ten clones occupy about an eighth of the sample.

The CDR3 numbers 17 residues from cysteine through phenylalanine. Just CDR3 DNA is preserved here, 51 bases in frame from base 1. The germline V gene (reference sequence) supplies CDR1 SEHNR and CDR2 FQNEAQ. Regarding this clonotype: The specificity of this receptor is unknown. An end of the junction does not agree with germline; a read error may underlie this.

Ficoll-Paque density gradient centrifugation was the method used to isolate PBMCs. The specimen sequenced was PBMCs or a T cell subset sorted from them (not recorded which). This sequence originates from an adult woman who had mild COVID-19 (a few samples of this study predate the infection). The sample titles of this study are shuffled in the database, so cell type and time point are left out; the donor was told from shared clones. This chain joins TRBV7-9 to TRBJ2-2, and 10 bases in between align with TRBD2. At the DNA level, the sequence is TGTGCCAGCAGCCAAAGCGTGGGACTAGCGACGGCGGGGGAGCTGATTTTT. It is translated as CASSQSVGLATAGELIF.